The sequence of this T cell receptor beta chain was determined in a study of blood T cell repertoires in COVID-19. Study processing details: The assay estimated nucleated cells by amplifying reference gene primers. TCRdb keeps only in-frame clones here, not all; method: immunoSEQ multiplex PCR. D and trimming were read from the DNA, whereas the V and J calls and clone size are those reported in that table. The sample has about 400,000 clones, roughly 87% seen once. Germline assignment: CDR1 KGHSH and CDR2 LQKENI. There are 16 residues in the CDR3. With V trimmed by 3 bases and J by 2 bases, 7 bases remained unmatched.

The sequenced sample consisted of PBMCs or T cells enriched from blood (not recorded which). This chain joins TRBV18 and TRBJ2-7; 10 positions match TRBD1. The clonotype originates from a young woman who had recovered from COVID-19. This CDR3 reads CASSPRGTGVTYEQYF. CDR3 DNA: TGTGCCAGCTCACCCCGAGGGACAGGGGTTACCTACGAGCAGTACTTC.